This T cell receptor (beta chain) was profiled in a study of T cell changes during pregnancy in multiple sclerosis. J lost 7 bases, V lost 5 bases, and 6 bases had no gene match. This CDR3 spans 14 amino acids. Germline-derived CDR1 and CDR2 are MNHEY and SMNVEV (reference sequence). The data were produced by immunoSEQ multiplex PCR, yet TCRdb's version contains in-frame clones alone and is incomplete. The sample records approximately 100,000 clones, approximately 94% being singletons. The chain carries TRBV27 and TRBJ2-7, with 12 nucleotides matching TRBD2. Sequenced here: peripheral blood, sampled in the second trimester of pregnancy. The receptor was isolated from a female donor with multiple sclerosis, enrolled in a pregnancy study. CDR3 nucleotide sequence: TGTGCCAGCAGTCGACTAGCGGGAGCCAGGGAGCAGTACTTC. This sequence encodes CASSRLAGAREQYF.